The 8 T cell receptor beta chains given below trace back to one sample, sequenced in a study of metastatic and nonmetastatic thyroid tumors (TCRdb year 2020). Before undergoing thyroid surgery, none of the patients had been given any kind of treatment. The library was obtained by PCR. The data were produced on an Illumina HiSeq 4000. Clones were called with MiXCR by TCRdb after fastp trimmed the public reads at Q25, and only in-frame beta chains were retained. The sample has tens of thousands of clones on record, 15% to 20% of them singletons. Less than 35% of the sample rests with the top ten. The sequenced sample consisted of blood. The receptors were gathered from a female donor with papillary thyroid cancer or a benign thyroid nodule (not recorded which). Some clones in this sample may be carry-over from other donors' samples.

Many counts were recorded for this clone. The chain employs TRBV4-1 and TRBJ2-6, with D perhaps being TRBD1 or TRBD2 (5 bases each). Germline-derived CDR1 and CDR2 are MGHRA and YSYEKL. The CDR3 length is 19 residues. V shed 1 base and J shed 1 base, with 17 bases lying between them. The CDR3 is CASSQGIRGEGSGANVLTF. The CDR3 DNA reads TGCGCCAGCAGCCAAGGAATTCGAGGGGAAGGGTCTGGGGCCAACGTCCTGACTTTC.

The table lists this clone with many counts. The chain employs TRBV12-5 and TRBJ2-5; 9 bases align to TRBD2. Germline V gives CDR1 LGHNT, CDR2 FRNRAP. Trimming at V came to 6 bases and at J to 4 bases, leaving 12 bases not matched to a gene. The CDR3 has 16 residues. The CDR3 spells CASGLRGGGAGETQYF. The DNA for the CDR3 is TGTGCTAGTGGCCTGAGGGGCGGGGGGGCCGGAGAGACCCAGTACTTC.

In its sample, this clone was seen many times. Other nucleotide sequences in the sample specify the same CDR3. The rearrangement links TRBV29-1 to TRBJ1-1, with D tentatively TRBD1 (5 bases). The CDR3 is 13 amino acids. Germline V gene data show CDR1 as SQVTM and CDR2 as ANQGSEA. V dropped 3 bases and J dropped 3 bases, with 11 bases sitting between them. DNA of the CDR3: TGCAGCGTTGAGTCCGACAGTCACACTGAAGCTTTCTTT. Translated, it gives CSVESDSHTEAFF.

This clone was found many times. The gene calls are TRBV6-4 and TRBJ2-1, with D perhaps matching TRBD2 (5 bases). Germline lookup yields CDR1 MRHNA and CDR2 SNTAGT. Trimming took 4 bases from V and 0 from J, leaving 13 bases between them. This CDR3 has 16 residues. The CDR3 sequence: CASSASAESSYNEQFF. CDR3 bases: TGTGCCAGCAGTGCCTCAGCGGAAAGCTCCTACAATGAGCAGTTCTTC.

This clone is medium-sized in the sample. The chain links TRBV28 to TRBJ2-2; D not certain. CDR1 and CDR2 (germline): MDHEN, SYDVKM. The CDR3 spans 14 residues. V lost 4 bases to trimming and J lost 6 bases, with 12 bases between them. CDR3 sequence reads: CASSSPGGPGELFF. CDR3 sequence (DNA): TGTGCCAGCAGTTCGCCAGGTGGACCCGGGGAGCTGTTTTTT.

This clone was seen at least ten times. This rearrangement joins TRBV6-1 to TRBJ2-5; TRBD2 matches 11 bases. V lost 6 bases to trimming and J lost 4 bases; unmatched junction nucleotides: 10. CDR1 is MNHNS and CDR2 is SASEGT in the germline V gene. This CDR3 has 16 amino acids. The CDR3: CASRGTSGGVLETQYF. In DNA form, the CDR3 reads TGTGCCAGCAGGGGGACTAGCGGTGGGGTGTTAGAGACCCAGTACTTC.

Ten or more counts support this clone. The sample holds other DNA sequences that translate to the same CDR3. The rearrangement links TRBV28 to TRBJ2-3; D is unresolved. Between the trimmed V and J ends, which lost 7 bases and 4 bases, there was a span of 12 bases. Germline loops: CDR1 MDHEN, CDR2 SYDVKM. The CDR3 is 13 residues long. The DNA for the CDR3 is TGTGCCAGCACCGGGCCCAGACCAGATACGCAGTATTTT. It codes for CASTGPRPDTQYF.

This clone was observed at least ten times. The chain recombines TRBV13 with TRBJ2-3, with D possibly matching TRBD2 (6 bases). The CDR3 extends over 17 amino acids. Germline CDR1 is PRHDT and CDR2 is FYEKMQ (reference sequence). Trimming shortened V by 0 bases and J by 3 bases, and 16 bases separated the two germline ends. Here the CDR3 reads CASSLGTRLVQTDTQYF. CDR3 coding DNA: TGTGCCAGCAGCTTAGGCACCCGACTAGTCCAAACAGATACGCAGTATTTT.